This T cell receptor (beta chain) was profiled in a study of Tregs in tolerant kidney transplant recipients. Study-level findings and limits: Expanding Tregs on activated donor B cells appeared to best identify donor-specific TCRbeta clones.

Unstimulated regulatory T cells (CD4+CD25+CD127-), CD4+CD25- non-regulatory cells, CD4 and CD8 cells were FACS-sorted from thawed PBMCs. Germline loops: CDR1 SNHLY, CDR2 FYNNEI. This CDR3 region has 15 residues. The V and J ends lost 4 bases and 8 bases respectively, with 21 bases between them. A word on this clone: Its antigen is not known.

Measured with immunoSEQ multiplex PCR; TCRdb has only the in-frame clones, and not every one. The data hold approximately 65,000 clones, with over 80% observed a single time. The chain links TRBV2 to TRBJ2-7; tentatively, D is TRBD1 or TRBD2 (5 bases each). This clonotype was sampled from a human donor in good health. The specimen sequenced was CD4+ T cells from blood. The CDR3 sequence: CASSVPMGRGAKQYF. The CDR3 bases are TGTGCCAGCAGTGTACCTATGGGACGGGGTGCTAAGCAGTACTTC. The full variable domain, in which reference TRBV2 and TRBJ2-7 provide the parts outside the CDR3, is EPEVTQTPSHQVTQMGQEVILRCVPISNHLYFYWYRQILGQKVEFLVSFYNNEISEKSEIFDDQFSVERPDGSNFTLKIRSTKLEDSAMYFCASSVPMGRGAKQYFGPGTRLTVT.